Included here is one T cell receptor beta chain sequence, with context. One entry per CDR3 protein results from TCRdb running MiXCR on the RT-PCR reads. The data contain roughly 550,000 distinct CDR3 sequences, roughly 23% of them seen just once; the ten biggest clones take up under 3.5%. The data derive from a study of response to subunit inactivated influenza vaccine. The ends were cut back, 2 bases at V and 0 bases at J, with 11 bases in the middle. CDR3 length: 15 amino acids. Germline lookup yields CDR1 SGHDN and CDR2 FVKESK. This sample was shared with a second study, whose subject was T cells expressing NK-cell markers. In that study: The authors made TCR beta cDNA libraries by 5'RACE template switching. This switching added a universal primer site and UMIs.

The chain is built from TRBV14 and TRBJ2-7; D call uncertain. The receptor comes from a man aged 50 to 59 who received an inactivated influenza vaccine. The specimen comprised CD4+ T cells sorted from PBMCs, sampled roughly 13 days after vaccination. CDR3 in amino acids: CASSQWAGSSYEQYF. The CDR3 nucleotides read TGTGCCAGCAGCCAATGGGCCGGGTCCTCCTACGAGCAGTACTTC.